One and the same sample provided the 29 T cell receptor beta chains below, sequenced in a study of early T cells in non-severe SARS-CoV-2 infection. TCRdb called the 5' RACE reads again in MiXCR, with one record for every CDR3 protein. Altogether about 22,000 distinct CDR3 sequences are present, 3% to 4% being singletons, with the ten largest covering around 5.6%. Sequenced: whole blood. The receptors come from an adult who was a healthcare worker with PCR-confirmed SARS-CoV-2 infection or an uninfected control (not recorded which).

This clonotype has a count of ten or more. This chain links TRBV3-1 with TRBJ1-2, with no clear D. The CDR3 loop spans 11 amino acids. Germline V lookup: CDR1 LGHDT, CDR2 YNNKEL (reference sequence). Trimming pared 4 bases from V and 9 bases from J, leaving 9 bases between. The chain's CDR3 is CASSPLGCYTF. The CDR3 DNA reads as TGTGCCAGCAGCCCCCTCGGCTGCTACACCTTC.

This clonotype was seen at least ten times. Compared with germline, one end of the junction differs, possibly owing to a read error. The chain employs TRBV5-5 and TRBJ2-5; the match to TRBD2 covers 12 bases. The CDR3 runs to 12 residues. Germline CDR1 and CDR2: SGHKS and YYEKEE (reference sequence). As DNA, the CDR3 is TGTGCCAGCAGCTCGCGGACTAGCGGGGTAGACTTC. This encodes CASSSRTSGVDF. Full variable domain (remainder filled in from reference TRBV5-5 and TRBJ2-5): DAGVTQSPTHLIKTRGQQVTLRCSPISGHKSVSWYQQVLGQGPQFIFQYYEKEERGRGNFPDRFSARQFPNYSSELNVNALLLGDSALYLCASSSRTSGVDFGPGTRLLVL.

This clonotype has only a few counts. CDR3: CASSGQNTGELFF. The CDR3, as DNA: TGTGCCAGCAGCGGACAGAACACCGGGGAGCTGTTTTTT. The chain links TRBV11-2 to TRBJ2-2; the D gene is possibly TRBD1 (5 bases). The CDR3 spans 13 residues. Trimming removed 5 bases from V and 1 base from J, with 5 bases in between. The V gene's germline CDR1 is SGHAT and CDR2 FQNNGV.

This clonotype is labeled as medium-sized. The genes are TRBV11-2 and TRBJ2-7; TRBD1 might be the D (5 bases). The CDR3 is 13 residues long. Germline CDR1 and CDR2: SGHAT and FQNNGV. V shed 1 base and J shed 3 bases, with 7 bases lying between them. CDR3 region: CASSLAQGYEQYF. The DNA of the CDR3 is TGTGCCAGCAGCTTAGCCCAGGGCTACGAGCAGTACTTC.

In its sample, this clonotype was seen many times. The chain is built from TRBV11-2 and TRBJ2-3; D ambiguous. This CDR3 comprises 14 residues. CDR1 SGHAT and CDR2 FQNNGV come from the germline V gene. Trimming took 4 bases from V and 2 from J, leaving 10 bases between them. The CDR3 is CASSSEVFTDTQYF. The CDR3 DNA is TGTGCCAGCAGCTCAGAAGTATTCACAGATACGCAGTATTTT.

This clonotype was observed at least ten times. The chain has TRBV30 and TRBJ1-2, with D unclear. CDR3 length: 14 amino acids. From germline, CDR1 is GTSNPN and CDR2 SVGIG (reference sequence). Trimming pared 2 bases from V and 2 bases from J, leaving 12 bases between. The chain's CDR3 is CAWSSDTGNYGYTF. CDR3 sequence (DNA): TGTGCCTGGAGTTCCGACACGGGGAACTATGGCTACACCTTC.

This clonotype was seen many times. V gene TRBV5-6 combines with J gene TRBJ2-7; 14 bases match TRBD2. The CDR3 is made up of 17 amino acids. V trimming: 3 bases; J trimming: 0 bases; junction bases outside the gene matches: 5. Germline V lookup: CDR1 SGHDT, CDR2 YYEEEE. The CDR3 here is CASSSGLAGERSYEQYF. DNA for the CDR3: TGTGCCAGCAGCTCGGGACTAGCGGGAGAACGCTCCTACGAGCAGTACTTC.

V gene TRBV4-1 combines with J gene TRBJ2-7; D gene uncertain. The germline CDR1 and CDR2 sequences are MGHRA and YSYEKL. V was trimmed by 0 bases and J by 4 bases, leaving 7 bases between them. This CDR3 comprises 13 residues. This chain's CDR3 is CASSQDQRYEQYF. The CDR3 DNA sequence: TGCGCCAGCAGCCAAGATCAACGATACGAGCAGTACTTC.

In its sample, this clonotype was seen many times. This rearrangement joins TRBV12-3 or TRBV12-4 to TRBJ1-5; D is possibly TRBD1 (6 bases). Trimming took off 3 bases at V and 5 bases at J, with 14 bases between the two ends. This CDR3 is 15 amino acids long. CDR3 region: CASSLWGARDQPQHF. The CDR3 DNA follows: TGTGCCAGCAGTTTGTGGGGGGCGAGGGATCAGCCCCAGCATTTT.

This clonotype was found many times. This chain joins TRBV4-3 and TRBJ1-4, with TRBD1 identical over 8 bases. CDR1 and CDR2 (germline): LGHNA, YSLEER. The CDR3 has 15 amino acids. Unmatched junction bases numbered 9, after V lost 4 bases and J lost 8 bases. DNA for the CDR3: TGCGCCAGCAGCCCTAGGACAGGGATAAAGGAAAAACTGTTTTTT. This encodes CASSPRTGIKEKLFF.

Within the sample, this clonotype is medium-sized. The chain uses TRBV20-1 and TRBJ2-7; 7 nucleotides line up with TRBD2. The V and J ends lost 5 bases and 2 bases, in that order; junction bases with no gene match: 12. Germline values: CDR1 DFQATT, CDR2 SNEGSKA (reference sequence). The CDR3 runs 15 residues. The CDR3 region is CSAQKGAGVTYEQYF. The CDR3 region has the DNA TGCAGTGCTCAAAAAGGGGCGGGGGTGACCTACGAGCAGTACTTC.

This clonotype was found many times. Written as DNA, the CDR3 is TGTGCCACCAGCAGAGCGGCGGCTATCCAGTACTTC. Its translation is CATSRAAAIQYF. This rearrangement joins TRBV15 to TRBJ2-7; D unresolved. V shed 1 base and J shed 10 bases, with 11 bases lying between them. The CDR3 is 12 amino acids. CDR1 is LNHNV and CDR2 is YYDKDF in the germline V gene (reference sequence).

This clonotype was seen ten or more times. This chain joins TRBV12-3 or TRBV12-4 and TRBJ1-6; the match to TRBD1 covers 8 bases. The ends lost 6 bases at V and 5 bases at J; junction bases unmatched: 6. This CDR3 spans 15 amino acids. The CDR3 region has the DNA TGTGCCAGCAGACCGGGACAGGAGAATAATTCACCCCTCCACTTT. This encodes CASRPGQENNSPLHF.

The rearrangement links TRBV27 to TRBJ2-7; the D gene is possibly TRBD2 (6 bases). The CDR3 is made up of 13 amino acids. The germline V gene has CDR1 MNHEY and CDR2 SMNVEV (reference sequence). V lost 10 bases and J 2 bases, leaving 15 bases between the germline ends. CDR3 in DNA: TGTGCCACCTCCGGGAGTCCGACCTACGAGCAGTACTTC. It specifies CATSGSPTYEQYF.

This clonotype was seen at least ten times. The V and J genes are TRBV24-1 and TRBJ2-3, with D perhaps matching TRBD1 (6 bases). The CDR3 extends over 15 amino acids. Trimming removed 1 base from V and 3 bases from J, with 10 bases in between. Germline V gives CDR1 KGHDR, CDR2 SFDVKD. The CDR3 bases are TGTGCCACCAGTGATTTCAGGGGAGTGACAGATACGCAGTATTTT. Protein sequence: CATSDFRGVTDTQYF.

The sample holds many counts of this clonotype. One end of the junction does not line up with germline, which may come from a read error. The CDR3 DNA follows: TGTGCCAGCAGACCCGGGACAGACTCTTACGAACAGTACTTC. This sequence encodes CASRPGTDSYEQYF. This sequence joins TRBV7-9 and TRBJ2-7; 7 positions match TRBD1. The CDR3 is 14 residues long. Germline assignment: CDR1 SEHNR and CDR2 FQNEAQ (reference sequence).

This clonotype came up many times. V is TRBV7-2 and J is TRBJ2-1; D gene ambiguous. The germline V gene encodes CDR1 SGHTA and CDR2 FQGNSA. The CDR3 sequence is 13 residues long. The ends were cut back, 1 base at V and 7 bases at J, with 8 bases in the middle. CDR3 loop: CASSLEAHNEQFF. The CDR3 bases are TGTGCCAGCAGCTTAGAAGCGCATAATGAGCAGTTCTTC.

Ten or more counts support this clonotype. The rearrangement uses TRBV18 and TRBJ1-1; D is unclear. The V gene lost 3 bases and the J gene lost 0 bases, with 8 bases spanning the gap. The CDR3 sequence is 14 residues long. Looked up from germline, CDR1 is KGHSH and CDR2 is LQKENI. The CDR3 coding sequence is TGTGCCAGCTCACCGATTGGGATGAACACTGAAGCTTTCTTT. Protein product: CASSPIGMNTEAFF.

In its sample, this clonotype was seen a few times. CDR3 in amino acids: CASSFMTSGSYEQYF. For the CDR3, the DNA is TGCGCCAGCAGCTTCATGACTAGCGGGAGTTACGAGCAGTACTTC. V is TRBV5-1 and J is TRBJ2-7; 12 positions agree with TRBD2. After removal of 2 bases from V and 4 bases from J, the junction contained 4 bases not matched to a gene. The CDR3 has 15 residues. CDR1 is SGHRS and CDR2 is YFSETQ in the germline V gene.

The chain carries TRBV3-1 and TRBJ1-5; D perhaps matches TRBD1 (5 bases). The germline gives CDR1 LGHDT, CDR2 YNNKEL (reference sequence). CDR3 length: 19 residues. V was trimmed by 0 bases and J by 1 base, leaving 19 bases between them. CDR3 amino acids: CASSQDFGVRGMSNQPQHF. The CDR3 DNA follows: TGTGCCAGCAGCCAAGATTTCGGGGTGAGGGGCATGAGCAATCAGCCCCAGCATTTT. Combining the CDR3 with reference TRBV3-1 and TRBJ1-5 gives the whole variable domain DTAVSQTPKYLVTQMGNDKSIKCEQNLGHDTMYWYKQDSKKFLKIMFSYNNKELIINETVPNRFSPKSPDKAHLNLHINSLELGDSAVYFCASSQDFGVRGMSNQPQHFGDGTRLSIL.

This clonotype was recorded at least ten times. The rearrangement joins TRBV9 to TRBJ1-5; D is ambiguous. Per germline, CDR1 SGDLS and CDR2 YYNGEE. V was shortened by 2 bases and J by 0 bases, with 6 bases between the two germline ends. This CDR3 comprises 14 residues. The CDR3 coding sequence is TGTGCCAGCAGCGTCGACGGTAGCAATCAGCCCCAGCATTTT. The encoded protein is CASSVDGSNQPQHF. The full variable domain, with the rest looked up from reference TRBV9 and TRBJ1-5, is DSGVTQTPKHLITATGQRVTLRCSPRSGDLSVYWYQQSLDQGLQFLIQYYNGEERAKGNILERFSAQQFPDLHSELNLSSLELGDSALYFCASSVDGSNQPQHFGDGTRLSIL.

Remarks on this clonotype: This sequence may be a read error, since a much larger clone differs from it by one base. V gene TRBV27 combines with J gene TRBJ2-7; 7 bases line up with TRBD2. The CDR3 spans 15 residues. The trim removed 2 bases at V and 0 bases at J, leaving 4 bases unmatched. Looked up from germline, CDR1 is MNHEY and CDR2 is SMNVEV (reference sequence). The CDR3 loop reads CASSLAGVPSYEQYF. Written as DNA, the CDR3 is TGTGCCAGCAGTTTAGCGGGAGTCCCCTCCTACGAGCAGTACTTC.

This clonotype was found many times. This chain connects TRBV6-5 to TRBJ2-1; 8 bases are shared with TRBD1. The CDR3 runs 15 residues. Germline-derived CDR1 and CDR2 are MNHEY and SVGAGI. The trim removed 4 bases at V and 2 bases at J, leaving 4 bases unmatched. In DNA form, the CDR3 reads TGTGCCAGCAGTTCCGGACAGGGCGCCTACAATGAGCAGTTCTTC. Protein sequence: CASSSGQGAYNEQFF.

Many counts were recorded for this clonotype. This sequence joins TRBV25-1 and TRBJ2-2, with no clear D. Trimming took 1 base from V and 0 from J, leaving 3 bases between them. The germline CDR1 and CDR2 sequences are MGHDK and SYGVNS. There are 14 residues in the CDR3. The CDR3 bases are TGTGCCAGCAGTGAATCCACGAACACCGGGGAGCTGTTTTTT. Amino acid sequence: CASSESTNTGELFF.

This clonotype has a count of ten or more. This chain joins TRBV3-1 and TRBJ1-1, with TRBD1 matching over 9 bases. Unmatched junction bases numbered 4, after V lost 4 bases and J lost 4 bases. The germline CDR1 and CDR2 sequences are LGHDT and YNNKEL (reference sequence). The CDR3 is 14 amino acids. Here the CDR3 DNA reads TGTGCCAGCAGCCTAGGGACAGGGTTCACTGAAGCTTTCTTT. The encoded protein is CASSLGTGFTEAFF. Full variable domain (missing parts from reference TRBV3-1 and TRBJ1-1): DTAVSQTPKYLVTQMGNDKSIKCEQNLGHDTMYWYKQDSKKFLKIMFSYNNKELIINETVPNRFSPKSPDKAHLNLHINSLELGDSAVYFCASSLGTGFTEAFFGQGTRLTVV.

The chain links TRBV30 to TRBJ1-2; D call uncertain. CDR3 length equals 14 residues. Trimming took off 0 bases at V and 2 bases at J, with 10 bases between the two ends. Germline values: CDR1 GTSNPN, CDR2 SVGIG (reference sequence). This chain's CDR3 is CAWSVLSQNYGYTF. The CDR3 DNA sequence: TGTGCCTGGAGTGTACTCTCACAAAACTATGGCTACACCTTC.

At least ten counts were recorded for this clonotype. The genes are TRBV19 and TRBJ1-5; no clear D gene. Trimming stripped 7 bases from V and 1 base from J, with 11 bases between. The CDR3 runs 14 residues. Per the germline V gene, CDR1 is LNHDA and CDR2 is SQIVND (reference sequence). The CDR3 spells CASNPGGSNQPQHF. Written as DNA, the CDR3 is TGTGCCAGTAATCCAGGTGGGAGCAATCAGCCCCAGCATTTT.

This clonotype is classed as medium-sized. The chain is built from TRBV12-3 or TRBV12-4 and TRBJ1-6, with 7 bases that match TRBD1. The CDR3 is 15 amino acids. The ends lost 4 bases at V and 5 bases at J; junction bases unmatched: 5. CDR3 loop: CASSSDRAHNSPLHF. The CDR3 DNA reads as TGTGCCAGCAGTTCCGACAGGGCCCATAATTCACCCCTCCACTTT.

Relative to its sample, this clonotype is medium-sized. V and J are TRBV7-2 and TRBJ2-7, with 9 nucleotides matching TRBD2. The germline V gene encodes CDR1 SGHTA and CDR2 FQGNSA. V lost 2 bases to trimming and J lost 5 bases; unmatched junction nucleotides: 7. The CDR3 has 15 residues. This CDR3 is CASSLLSGSSNEQYF. CDR3 bases: TGTGCCAGCAGCTTACTTAGCGGGAGTAGCAACGAGCAGTACTTC.